These 6 T cell receptor beta chains were sequenced from one sample in a study of blood T cell repertoires in COVID-19. Method: immunoSEQ multiplex PCR; TCRdb's copy keeps in-frame clones and lacks some. This sample has approximately 270,000 clones, with 70% to 90% found just once. Sequencing was performed on peripheral blood. All receptors come from a woman between 65 and 79 years old with acute or convalescent COVID-19.

This chain connects TRBV19 to TRBJ2-5; D might be TRBD2 (6 bases). Trimming took off 7 bases at V and 2 bases at J, with 14 bases between the two ends. CDR1 is LNHDA, CDR2 SQIVND, per germline (reference sequence). The CDR3 is made up of 14 amino acids. Here the CDR3 reads CASTPREAQETQYF. In DNA, the CDR3 is TGTGCCAGTACCCCAAGGGAGGCTCAAGAGACCCAGTACTTC.

J is TRBJ1-1 and V is TRBV29-1; no reliable D call. Germline V CDR1 and CDR2: SQVTM, ANQGSEA. This CDR3 is built from 12 residues. CDR3: CSFSRPNTEAFF. In nucleotides, the CDR3 is TGCAGTTTTTCCAGGCCCAACACTGAAGCTTTCTTT.

The J gene is TRBJ2-1, the V gene TRBV11-3, with D tentatively TRBD1 (6 bases). This CDR3 has 13 amino acids. CDR1 is SGHNT and CDR2 is YENEEA in the germline V gene. Deletions cut 1 base from V and 10 bases from J, with 11 bases between. The CDR3 coding sequence is TGTGCCAGCAGCTTAGGGCAGGGGCGAGAGCAGTTCTTC. Residues: CASSLGQGREQFF.

The CDR3 reads CASSWTGLRETQYF. The CDR3 bases are TGCGCCAGCAGCTGGACGGGACTGCGGGAGACCCAGTACTTC. V and J are TRBV5-1 and TRBJ2-5, with D maybe TRBD2 (6 bases). There are 14 residues in the CDR3. CDR1 and CDR2 (germline): SGHRS, YFSETQ. V lost 3 bases and J lost 5, with 14 bases in between.

This clone was observed once. The gene calls are TRBV18 and TRBJ1-5; TRBD1 matches 7 bases. V lost 3 bases, J lost 0 bases, and 8 bases stayed unmatched. Germline values: CDR1 KGHSH, CDR2 LQKENI. The CDR3 loop spans 17 amino acids. Here the CDR3 DNA reads TGTGCCAGCTCACCCCCCCGGACAGGAGTTAGCAATCAGCCCCAGCATTTT. This encodes CASSPPRTGVSNQPQHF.

The chain couples TRBV12-3 or TRBV12-4 to TRBJ2-7; the D gene is possibly TRBD1 (5 bases). The CDR3 runs 12 residues. Trimming cost V 5 bases and J 5 bases, with 10 bases left between them. The CDR3 sequence is CASSPTGDEQYF. The DNA for the CDR3 is TGTGCCAGCAGTCCCACAGGAGACGAGCAGTACTTC.